This passage covers 21 T cell receptor beta chains from one sample sequenced in a study of low-dose radiotherapy and immunotherapy resistance in tumors (dated 2022 in TCRdb). The instrument was an Illumina HiSeq 2500. To make first-strand cDNA, Superscript III was used along with a set of TRAV- and TRBV-specific primers so that both the TCRalpha and TCRbeta chains were covered. TCRs were amplified with Phusion for about 18 PCR cycles using a constant-region primer together with the adapter attached to the V primers. TCRdb reprocessed the public reads (quality trimming at Q25 with fastp, clone calling with MiXCR) and kept in-frame beta chains. Every entry covers one CDR3 protein and lists the most common genes and DNA from its rows. This sample comprises tens of thousands of distinct CDR3 sequences, roughly a quarter of them detected only once. In total, the top ten clones hold 5.7% of the sample.

The time point label for this specimen denotes: before trial treatment. The sequencing used PBMCs, collected before treatment. These receptors originate from a male donor with prostate cancer.

Worth noting for this clonotype: A far larger clone is one base from this, pointing to a likely read error. The chain joins TRBV26 to TRBJ1-2; the table assigns TRBD1, which was not confirmed against the DNA. TRBV26 is shown as a pseudogene. CDR3 length equals 10 residues. CDR3 loop: CAPPAYVYTF. In DNA form, the CDR3 reads TGTGCCCCCCCGGCCTATGTCTACACCTTC.

The sample holds many counts of this clonotype. The chain joins TRBV6-2 or TRBV6-3 to TRBJ2-1; D unclear. Germline V gene data show CDR1 as MNHEY and CDR2 as SVGEGT. V was pared by 6 bases and J by 3 bases, with 12 bases between. This CDR3 contains 14 residues. The CDR3 region is CASRTDEYYNEQFF. CDR3 coding DNA: TGTGCCAGCAGGACCGACGAGTACTACAATGAGCAGTTCTTC.

This clonotype was picked up many times. J is TRBJ2-7 and V is TRBV9; D tentatively fits TRBD1 or TRBD2 (6 bases each). Trimming took off 4 bases at V and 3 bases at J, with 20 bases between the two ends. Germline assignment: CDR1 SGDLS and CDR2 YYNGEE. The CDR3 sequence is 16 residues long. The CDR3 loop is CASSPSLTGALYEQYF. The CDR3 region has the DNA TGTGCCAGCAGCCCATCCCTAACGGGGGCCCTCTACGAGCAGTACTTC. Full variable domain (remainder filled in from reference TRBV9 and TRBJ2-7): DSGVTQTPKHLITATGQRVTLRCSPRSGDLSVYWYQQSLDQGLQFLIQYYNGEERAKGNILERFSAQQFPDLHSELNLSSLELGDSALYFCASSPSLTGALYEQYFGPGTRLTVT.

The rearrangement joins TRBV6-1 to TRBJ1-1; D gene ambiguous. This CDR3 region has 14 residues. The germline V gene has CDR1 MNHNS and CDR2 SASEGT. V lost 7 bases to trimming and J lost 0 bases, with 12 bases between them. The CDR3 region is CASTTGFLNTEAFF. The CDR3 DNA reads TGTGCCAGCACCACCGGGTTTTTGAACACTGAAGCTTTCTTT.

This clonotype came up a few times. The chain carries TRBV6-2 or TRBV6-3 and TRBJ1-6, with 7 bases matching TRBD1. Germline CDR1 and CDR2: MNHEY and SVGEGT. The CDR3 spans 13 residues. The junction had 3 bases not matched to a gene; V was cut back by 8 bases and J by 5 bases. CDR3 bases: TGTGCCAGCGGGACAGCTGATAATTCACCCCTCCACTTT. Amino acid sequence: CASGTADNSPLHF.

The rearrangement joins TRBV29-1 to TRBJ2-1; D is ambiguous. This CDR3 has 15 amino acids. V shed 4 bases and J shed 3 bases, with 16 bases lying between them. Looked up from germline, CDR1 is SQVTM and CDR2 is ANQGSEA. CDR3 residues: CSVVLSQKDYNEQFF. The CDR3 DNA follows: TGCAGCGTTGTCTTGTCACAGAAAGACTACAATGAGCAGTTCTTC.

The chain combines TRBV27 with TRBJ2-7; 8 nucleotides match TRBD1. The CDR3 has 15 amino acids. The ends lost 5 bases at V and 2 bases at J; junction bases unmatched: 8. The V gene's germline CDR1 is MNHEY and CDR2 SMNVEV (reference sequence). The CDR3 DNA reads as TGTGCCAGCAGTCCGACCAGGGGGCAAACCTACGAGCAGTACTTC. This translates into CASSPTRGQTYEQYF.

This clonotype is medium-sized by share. The chain couples TRBV6-8 to TRBJ2-1, with TRBD2 identical over 10 bases. The junction had 15 bases not matched to a gene; V was cut back by 6 bases and J by 7 bases. Germline V gene sequence: CDR1 MNHGY, CDR2 SAAAGT. This CDR3 comprises 17 residues. The CDR3 region has the DNA TGTGCCAGCAGCCCGGGGAGGCTAGCGGGAGTAGTAAATGAGCAGTTCTTC. It codes for CASSPGRLAGVVNEQFF.

The chain employs TRBV6-1 and TRBJ2-7, with 9 bases identical to TRBD2. Germline-derived CDR1 and CDR2 are MNHNS and SASEGT. The CDR3 sequence is 13 residues long. Trimming took 2 bases from V and 4 from J; bases not matched to a gene: 0. CDR3 nucleotides: TGTGCCAGCAGTGAAAGCGGGAGGTACGAGCAGTACTTC. It specifies CASSESGRYEQYF.

At least ten counts were recorded for this clonotype. This rearrangement joins TRBV27 to TRBJ2-5; 9 bases fit TRBD1. Germline lookup yields CDR1 MNHEY and CDR2 SMNVEV (reference sequence). V shed 4 bases, J shed 1 base, and the junction held 7 bases outside the gene matches. This CDR3 contains 16 residues. DNA of the CDR3: TGTGCCAGCAGTTCACAGGGGGCTTTTCTCCAAGAGACCCAGTACTTC. Protein sequence: CASSSQGAFLQETQYF.

There are many counts of this clonotype. This sequence joins TRBV7-2 and TRBJ2-2; D gene unclear. CDR1 and CDR2 (germline): SGHTA, FQGNSA. The CDR3 has 14 residues. V gave up 6 bases and J gave up 14 bases, with 22 bases separating them. Written as DNA, the CDR3 is TGTGCCAGCAGTAGTAGTATCGGGCCCGGAGAACTGTTTTTT. Protein product: CASSSSIGPGELFF.

This clonotype was seen at least ten times. This chain connects TRBV7-2 to TRBJ2-3, with D maybe TRBD1 (6 bases). The CDR3 runs to 16 residues. V was trimmed by 1 base and J by 3 bases, leaving 14 bases between them. In germline, CDR1 is SGHTA, CDR2 FQGNSA. The CDR3 nucleotides read TGTGCCAGCAGCTTAGAGGGTTTGAGGGGGACAGATACGCAGTATTTT. Translated, it gives CASSLEGLRGTDTQYF.

This clonotype was counted ten times or more. V usage is TRBV5-4 and J usage is TRBJ2-5; D could derive from TRBD1 or TRBD2 (5 bases each). Trimming removed 4 bases from V and 5 bases from J, with 24 bases in between. This CDR3 is built from 17 residues. Germline assignment: CDR1 SGHNT and CDR2 YYREEE (reference sequence). This CDR3 is CASSPGGGQASGETQYF. The DNA for the CDR3 is TGTGCCAGCAGCCCTGGTGGGGGTCAAGCATCAGGGGAGACCCAGTACTTC.

V gene TRBV20-1 combines with J gene TRBJ2-3; perhaps TRBD1 as D (5 bases). Germline V gene lookup returns CDR1 DFQATT and CDR2 SNEGSKA (reference sequence). This CDR3 region has 14 residues. Deletions cut 7 bases from V and 3 bases from J, with 17 bases between. CDR3 nucleotide sequence: TGCAGTGTCGGGCAGGGTCAGGGTACAGATACGCAGTATTTT. Translating it yields CSVGQGQGTDTQYF.

This clonotype was seen repeatedly, ten times or more. The chain employs TRBV14 and TRBJ2-1, with D tentatively TRBD2 (6 bases). V was cut by 1 base and J by 0 bases, with 13 bases left in between. CDR3 length equals 17 residues. Per germline, CDR1 SGHDN and CDR2 FVKESK. This CDR3 is CASSQVGGVSSYNEQFF. The CDR3 coding sequence is TGTGCCAGCAGCCAAGTAGGAGGGGTGAGCTCCTACAATGAGCAGTTCTTC.

There are many counts of this clonotype. The chain is built from TRBV3-1 and TRBJ2-3; no reliable D call. CDR1 LGHDT and CDR2 YNNKEL come from the germline V gene (reference sequence). With 4 bases removed from V and 4 bases from J, the gap between germline ends came to 6 bases. This CDR3 is built from 12 residues. CDR3 loop: CASSRSSDTQYF. The CDR3 bases are TGTGCCAGCAGCCGGTCCTCAGATACGCAGTATTTT.

This clonotype was picked up many times. The chain links TRBV11-2 to TRBJ1-1; unclear D gene. Germline CDR1 is SGHAT and CDR2 is FQNNGV. The CDR3 has 13 amino acids. Trimming cost V 2 bases and J 0 bases, with 4 bases left between them. The CDR3 spells CASSLNLNTEAFF. CDR3 coding DNA: TGTGCCAGCAGCTTAAACTTGAACACTGAAGCTTTCTTT. The complete variable domain, with remaining parts taken from reference TRBV11-2 and TRBJ1-1, reads EAGVAQSPRYKIIEKRQSVAFWCNPISGHATLYWYQQILGQGPKLLIQFQNNGVVDDSQLPKDRFSAERLKGVDSTLKIQPAKLEDSAVYLCASSLNLNTEAFFGQGTRLTVV.

This clonotype was counted ten times or more. V is TRBV28 and J is TRBJ2-5; D remains unclear. V gave up 3 bases and J gave up 4 bases, with 9 bases separating them. The CDR3 is 13 residues long. CDR1 is MDHEN and CDR2 is SYDVKM in the germline V gene. CDR3 bases: TGTGCCAGCAGTTTGGTCAACCCAGAGACCCAGTACTTC. Translation gives CASSLVNPETQYF.

In this sample, this clonotype is medium-sized. The chain has TRBV2 and TRBJ2-7, with a possible D match to TRBD1 (7 bases). Germline lookup yields CDR1 SNHLY and CDR2 FYNNEI. Trimming pared 8 bases from V and 5 bases from J, leaving 16 bases between. The CDR3 loop spans 13 amino acids. This CDR3 is CASGGTEEHEQYF. In DNA, the CDR3 is TGTGCCAGCGGCGGGACAGAAGAGCACGAGCAGTACTTC.

This clonotype appeared a single time. A far larger clone differs by one base, so this is likely a read error. The rearrangement links TRBV2 to TRBJ2-1; 11 bases are a match to TRBD2. This CDR3 contains 15 residues. CDR1 SNHLY and CDR2 FYNNEI come from the germline V gene. With 2 bases clipped from V and 10 bases from J, the junction kept 7 bases outside the gene matches. CDR3 DNA sequence: TGTGCCAGCAGTGAATCTAGCGGGAGGAGGTACGAGCAGTTCTTC. Protein product: CASSESSGRRYEQFF. Together with reference TRBV2 and TRBJ2-1, the CDR3 gives the full variable domain: EPEVTQTPSHQVTQMGQEVILRCVPISNHLYFYWYRQILGQKVEFLVSFYNNEISEKSEIFDDQFSVERPDGSNFTLKIRSTKLEDSAMYFCASSESSGRRYEQFFGPGTRLTVL.

At least ten counts were recorded for this clonotype. The V and J genes are TRBV3-1 and TRBJ1-6; possible D gene TRBD1, 6 bases. V dropped 2 bases and J dropped 7 bases, with 12 bases sitting between them. The germline V gene has CDR1 LGHDT and CDR2 YNNKEL (reference sequence). The length of the CDR3 is 15 residues. The CDR3 reads CASSQLAGDNSPLHF. In nucleotides, the CDR3 is TGTGCCAGCAGCCAACTTGCAGGGGACAATTCACCCCTCCACTTT.